The 15 T cell receptor beta chains below all came from one sample that was sequenced in a study of blood T cell repertoires in COVID-19. The repertoire was sequenced with immunoSEQ multiplex PCR; TCRdb's copy has only in-frame clones and lacks some. The sample lists under 200,000 clones, roughly 80% occurring once. The sample was PBMCs or T cells enriched from blood (not recorded which). The receptors derive from a woman aged 40 to 49 with acute COVID-19.

CDR3 DNA sequence: TGCGCCAGCAGCTTGAGCCAGGGGGCGGGCACAGATACGCAGTATTTT. This encodes CASSLSQGAGTDTQYF. The chain has TRBV5-1 and TRBJ2-3; 8 positions agree with TRBD1. Germline CDR1 reads SGHRS; CDR2 reads YFSETQ. V gave up 1 base and J gave up 1 base; unmatched junction bases: 5. This CDR3 region has 16 residues.

The chain is built from TRBV7-9 and TRBJ1-1, with 7 bases matching TRBD1. This CDR3 is 14 amino acids long. Germline CDR1 SEHNR, CDR2 FQNEAQ (reference sequence). With V trimmed by 6 bases and J by 6 bases, 10 bases remained unmatched. CDR3 sequence (DNA): TGTGCCAGCAGTATTGACTTCAGGGGGGCTGAAGCTTTCTTT. Amino acids: CASSIDFRGAEAFF. The full variable domain, in which reference TRBV7-9 and TRBJ1-1 provide the parts outside the CDR3, is DTGVSQNPRHKITKRGQNVTFRCDPISEHNRLYWYRQTLGQGPEFLTYFQNEAQLEKSRLLSDRFSAERPKGSFSTLEIQRTEQGDSAMYLCASSIDFRGAEAFFGQGTRLTVV.

This sequence joins TRBV6-5 and TRBJ1-6; TRBD1 might be the D (6 bases). The CDR3 is 13 residues long. Deletions cut 8 bases from V and 4 bases from J, with 9 bases between. Germline loops: CDR1 MNHEY, CDR2 SVGAGI. The DNA of the CDR3 is TGTGCCAGCGGGGACACTTATAATTCACCCCTCCACTTT. As protein: CASGDTYNSPLHF.

Written as DNA, the CDR3 is TGTGCCAGCAGTGACCCCGGACTAGCGAACACCGGGGAGCTGTTTTTT. It translates to CASSDPGLANTGELFF. This chain connects TRBV25-1 to TRBJ2-2, with 7 bases identical to TRBD2. Germline loops: CDR1 MGHDK, CDR2 SYGVNS. The trim removed 3 bases at V and 0 bases at J, leaving 4 bases unmatched. There are 16 residues in the CDR3.

The V and J genes are TRBV30 and TRBJ1-5; 11 nucleotides agree with TRBD1. Germline CDR1 and CDR2: GTSNPN and SVGIG (reference sequence). J lost 6 bases, V lost 1 base, and 2 bases had no gene match. The CDR3 extends over 14 amino acids. The CDR3 nucleotides read TGTGCCTGGAGTGCGGGGACAGGGGGTCAGCCCCAGCATTTT. Translated: CAWSAGTGGQPQHF.

The chain joins TRBV5-1 to TRBJ2-3; 7 bases map to TRBD2. Germline V gives CDR1 SGHRS, CDR2 YFSETQ. V dropped 1 base and J dropped 7; count of bases not matched to a gene: 9. CDR3 length: 15 residues. The CDR3 bases are TGCGCCAGCAGCTTGTTGGCGGGAGACCTTAATACGCAGTATTTT. Translated: CASSLLAGDLNTQYF.

The V gene is TRBV7-9, the J gene TRBJ2-2, with 10 bases fitting TRBD2. CDR3 length: 14 residues. J gave up 6 bases and V 8 bases, and 6 bases lay outside the gene matches. Germline CDR1 and CDR2: SEHNR and FQNEAQ (reference sequence). The CDR3 protein is CASLFLAGAGELFF. DNA of the CDR3: TGTGCCAGCTTATTCCTAGCGGGAGCCGGGGAGCTGTTTTTT.

This chain uses TRBV3-1 (or the pseudogene TRBV3-2) with TRBJ2-3, with 9 bases identical to TRBD2. With V trimmed by 3 bases and J by 3 bases, 13 bases remained unmatched. The CDR3 loop spans 18 amino acids. Germline CDR1 LGHDT, CDR2 YNNKEL (reference sequence). CDR3 in amino acids: CASSQVRVSGRGTDTQYF. DNA for the CDR3: TGTGCCAGCAGCCAGGTGAGGGTTAGCGGGAGAGGAACAGATACGCAGTATTTT.

This rearrangement joins TRBV3-1 (or the pseudogene TRBV3-2) to TRBJ1-3; D might be TRBD1 (5 bases). CDR1 is LGHDT, CDR2 YNNKEL, per germline (reference sequence). The CDR3 contains 15 residues. Trimming cost V 6 bases and J 0 bases, with 12 bases left between them. The CDR3 protein is CASSRTPISGNTIYF. CDR3 DNA sequence: TGTGCCAGCAGTCGGACACCTATCTCTGGAAACACCATATATTTT.

This clone was counted a single time. This chain links TRBV15 with TRBJ2-3; maybe TRBD2 (6 bases). This CDR3 contains 17 residues. The germline CDR1 and CDR2 sequences are LNHNV and YYDKDF (reference sequence). Trimming left V 4 bases short and J 1 base short, with 18 bases between. In DNA form, the CDR3 reads TGTGCCACCAGCACGCTACTTAGCGGAGAGGGCACAGATACGCAGTATTTT. It translates to CATSTLLSGEGTDTQYF.

V gene TRBV27 combines with J gene TRBJ2-5, with D uncertain. CDR3 length: 13 amino acids. The germline V and J ends were trimmed by 1 base and 2 bases, with 5 bases remaining between them. Germline assignment: CDR1 MNHEY and CDR2 SMNVEV (reference sequence). As DNA, the CDR3 is TGTGCCAGCAGTTTATACGGGCAAGAGACCCAGTACTTC. Translation gives CASSLYGQETQYF.

This rearrangement joins TRBV7-9 to TRBJ2-1, with 8 bases fitting TRBD2. Germline loops: CDR1 SEHNR, CDR2 FQNEAQ (reference sequence). The CDR3 is made up of 16 amino acids. The ends lost 2 bases at V and 0 bases at J; junction bases unmatched: 3. The chain's CDR3 is CASSLPSGGSYNEQFF. The CDR3 nucleotides read TGTGCCAGCAGCTTACCAAGCGGGGGCTCCTACAATGAGCAGTTCTTC.

V is TRBV19 and J is TRBJ1-1, with D perhaps matching TRBD1 (5 bases). Between the trimmed V and J ends, which lost 1 base and 4 bases, there was a span of 10 bases. The germline CDR1 and CDR2 sequences are LNHDA and SQIVND (reference sequence). The CDR3 has 14 residues. CDR3 amino acids: CASSIVRGGTEAFF. The CDR3 DNA reads TGTGCCAGTAGTATAGTCCGCGGGGGCACTGAAGCTTTCTTT.

V is TRBV7-2 and J is TRBJ2-5, with 10 bases identical to TRBD2. This CDR3 has 19 residues. The J segment lost 3 bases and the V segment lost 5 bases, leaving 18 bases of the junction unmatched. CDR1 and CDR2 (germline): SGHTA, FQGNSA. The CDR3 spells CASSTLGRGRLAGEETQYF. The CDR3 region has the DNA TGTGCCAGCAGCACCCTAGGGAGGGGGAGGCTAGCGGGAGAAGAGACCCAGTACTTC.

This sequence joins TRBV28 and TRBJ1-6, with no clear D. The CDR3 is 13 residues long. V was pared by 7 bases and J by 10 bases, with 14 bases between. From germline, CDR1 is MDHEN and CDR2 SYDVKM. Written as DNA, the CDR3 is TGTGCCAGCACCGGCGGGCTCGGCTCACCCCTCCACTTT. Translation gives CASTGGLGSPLHF.